The sequence of this T cell receptor beta chain was determined in a study of T cell repertoires in cytomegalovirus infection. Unmatched junction bases numbered 5, after V lost 6 bases and J lost 3 bases. CDR1 MDHEN and CDR2 SYDVKM come from the germline V gene. The CDR3 extends over 14 amino acids. TCRdb reanalysed the reads using MiXCR and keeps one entry per CDR3 protein. The data show fewer than 200,000 distinct CDR3 sequences, 14% seen once. At least ten counts were recorded for this clonotype. Its matching antigen is unknown. General study points: The study identified carriers of CMV plus the relevant HLA from cumulative public TCR beta family frequency. The response measured ex vivo was dominated by TCR beta clonotypes (HLA-C-restricted and CMV-specific).

The chain couples TRBV28 to TRBJ1-5; 7 bases map to TRBD1. Sequenced input: PBMCs. The sequence was obtained from a human donor in good health (CMV status not recorded). Some clones in this sample may be carry-over from other donors' samples. The CDR3 reads CASSLTGINQPQHF. The CDR3 DNA follows: TGTGCCAGCAGCCTGACAGGGATCAATCAGCCCCAGCATTTT.